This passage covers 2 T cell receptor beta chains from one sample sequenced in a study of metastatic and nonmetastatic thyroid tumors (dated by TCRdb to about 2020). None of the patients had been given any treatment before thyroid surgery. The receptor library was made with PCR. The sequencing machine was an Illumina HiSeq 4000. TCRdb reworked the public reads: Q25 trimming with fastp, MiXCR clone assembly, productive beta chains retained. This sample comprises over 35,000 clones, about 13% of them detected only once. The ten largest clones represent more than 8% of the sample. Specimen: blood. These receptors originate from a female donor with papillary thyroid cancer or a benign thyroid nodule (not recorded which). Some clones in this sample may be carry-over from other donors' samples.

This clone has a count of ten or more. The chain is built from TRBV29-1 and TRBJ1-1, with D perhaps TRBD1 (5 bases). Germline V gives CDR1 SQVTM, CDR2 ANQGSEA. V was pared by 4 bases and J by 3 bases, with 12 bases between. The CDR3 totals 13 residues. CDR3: CSVGRDRDTEAFF. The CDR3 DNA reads TGCAGCGTTGGCAGGGATCGGGACACTGAAGCTTTCTTT.

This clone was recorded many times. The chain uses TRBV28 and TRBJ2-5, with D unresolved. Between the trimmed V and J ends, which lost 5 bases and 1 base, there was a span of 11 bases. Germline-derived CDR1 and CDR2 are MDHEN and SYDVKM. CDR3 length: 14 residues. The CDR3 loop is CASSPRRFQETQYF. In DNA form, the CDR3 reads TGTGCCAGCAGTCCCCGGAGATTCCAAGAGACCCAGTACTTC.